These 15 T cell receptor beta chains originate from one sample sequenced in a study of T cell responses to AZD1222 COVID-19 vaccine. The table came from immunoSEQ multiplex PCR; TCRdb's copy has only in-frame clones and leaves some out. The sample holds 90,000 to 150,000 clones, approximately 90% seen once. Sequenced material: peripheral blood, taken 28 days after the second AZD1222 dose. These receptors originate from an adult who received the AZD1222 COVID-19 vaccine.

The chain joins TRBV4-1 to TRBJ2-7; 9 nucleotides agree with TRBD2. Per the germline V gene, CDR1 is MGHRA and CDR2 is YSYEKL. The trim removed 0 bases at V and 7 bases at J, leaving 7 bases unmatched. This CDR3 is built from 15 residues. CDR3 loop: CASSQDAGGPREQYF. The CDR3 DNA follows: TGCGCCAGCAGCCAAGATGCGGGAGGGCCGCGTGAGCAGTACTTC.

The J gene is TRBJ2-5, the V gene TRBV19; perhaps TRBD2 as D (6 bases). Trimming removed 5 bases at V and 4 bases at J, with 23 bases between. The CDR3 runs 17 residues. CDR1 is LNHDA and CDR2 is SQIVND in the germline V gene (reference sequence). CDR3 bases: TGTGCCAGTAGTTTCCCGTTCCCGAGGAGGGCCCTAGAGACCCAGTACTTC. Protein product: CASSFPFPRRALETQYF.

The chain combines TRBV7-9 with TRBJ1-4, with TRBD1 identical over 7 bases. The CDR3 has 14 amino acids. J was trimmed by 7 bases and V by 1 base; bases with no gene match: 3. Germline V gives CDR1 SEHNR, CDR2 FQNEAQ (reference sequence). CDR3 in DNA: TGTGCCAGCAGCTTAGGGGACAGCCTTGAAAAACTGTTTTTT. Translation gives CASSLGDSLEKLFF.

The chain joins TRBV12-3 or TRBV12-4 to TRBJ2-1; 10 bases fit TRBD2. The CDR3 totals 13 residues. The J segment lost 3 bases and the V segment lost 10 bases, leaving 3 bases of the junction unmatched. As DNA, the CDR3 is TGTGCCACGCGGACTAGCGGCTACAATGAGCAGTTCTTC. This gives the protein CATRTSGYNEQFF.

The genes are TRBV11-2 and TRBJ1-2; TRBD1 agrees at 12 bases. The CDR3 sequence is 20 residues long. V lost 0 bases to trimming and J lost 4 bases; unmatched junction nucleotides: 15. From germline, CDR1 is SGHAT and CDR2 FQNNGV. The CDR3 sequence is CASSLEGFGTGGYRFYGYTF. The DNA for the CDR3 is TGTGCCAGCAGCTTAGAGGGGTTCGGGACAGGGGGCTACCGATTCTATGGCTACACCTTC.

V and J are TRBV29-1 and TRBJ1-2; a possible D gene is TRBD1 (5 bases). V was trimmed by 7 bases and J by 6 bases, leaving 18 bases between them. The germline V gene has CDR1 SQVTM and CDR2 ANQGSEA. This CDR3 is 13 amino acids long. CDR3 region: CSAYSGGGNGYTF. Here the CDR3 DNA reads TGCAGCGCCTATTCGGGGGGAGGCAATGGCTACACCTTC.

The J gene is TRBJ1-4, the V gene TRBV9, with a weak D call TRBD1 (5 bases). V dropped 3 bases and J dropped 7 bases, with 16 bases sitting between them. Germline loops: CDR1 SGDLS, CDR2 YYNGEE. The CDR3 contains 15 residues. CDR3 region: CASSDPSRGGEKLFF. CDR3 sequence (DNA): TGTGCCAGCAGCGACCCCAGCCGGGGGGGTGAAAAACTGTTTTTT.

The chain has TRBV29-1 and TRBJ2-5; TRBD1 matches at 10 bases. Trimming at V came to 3 bases and at J to 7 bases, leaving 14 bases not matched to a gene. CDR3 length: 16 amino acids. Germline V CDR1 and CDR2: SQVTM, ANQGSEA. CDR3 sequence: CSVESRGQGPQGTQYF. DNA of the CDR3: TGCAGCGTTGAGAGCCGGGGACAGGGGCCTCAGGGGACCCAGTACTTC.

The chain links TRBV11-3 to TRBJ2-1; the match to TRBD2 covers 13 bases. This CDR3 has 18 residues. Germline V gene data show CDR1 as SGHNT and CDR2 as YENEEA. Unmatched junction bases numbered 9, after V lost 5 bases and J lost 2 bases. The CDR3 nucleotides are TGTGCCAGCAGCCGCACTAGCGGGAGGGCGGCACCCTACAATGAGCAGTTCTTC. Translation: CASSRTSGRAAPYNEQFF.

The chain couples TRBV20-1 to TRBJ1-2; the D is unclear. The CDR3 is 14 amino acids. Trimming stripped 3 bases from V and 0 bases from J, with 11 bases between. Germline V gene data show CDR1 as DFQATT and CDR2 as SNEGSKA (reference sequence). The CDR3 sequence: CSASSVGSNYGYTF. The CDR3, as DNA: TGCAGTGCTAGTTCCGTAGGTTCTAACTATGGCTACACCTTC.

This chain uses TRBV7-2 with TRBJ2-3; 8 nucleotides match TRBD2. The J segment lost 4 bases and the V segment lost 2 bases, leaving 5 bases of the junction unmatched. The CDR3 is 15 amino acids. The germline gives CDR1 SGHTA, CDR2 FQGNSA. This chain's CDR3 is CASSLMPSGSDTQYF. CDR3 nucleotide sequence: TGTGCCAGCAGCTTAATGCCTAGCGGGTCAGATACGCAGTATTTT.

The rearrangement joins TRBV19 to TRBJ1-2; TRBD1 might be the D (5 bases). Between the trimmed V and J ends, which lost 5 bases and 0 bases, there was a span of 13 bases. The CDR3 has 15 residues. Germline CDR1 and CDR2: LNHDA and SQIVND (reference sequence). The CDR3 protein is CASSPGTAANYGYTF. The CDR3 bases are TGTGCCAGTAGTCCCGGGACCGCTGCTAACTATGGCTACACCTTC.

V gene TRBV19 combines with J gene TRBJ2-4, with D possibly matching TRBD1 (6 bases). Germline V lookup: CDR1 LNHDA, CDR2 SQIVND (reference sequence). The CDR3 has 13 amino acids. V shed 8 bases and J shed 10 bases, with 18 bases lying between them. The CDR3 DNA reads as TGTGCCAGTGGAAGCCTCCAAGACAGGATTCAGTACTTC. Residues: CASGSLQDRIQYF. Variable domain in full (rest from reference TRBV19 and TRBJ2-4): DGGITQSPKYLFRKEGQNVTLSCEQNLNHDAMYWYRQDPGQGLRLIYYSQIVNDFQKGDIAEGYSVSREKKESFPLTVTSAQKNPTAFYLCASGSLQDRIQYFGAGTRLSVL.

Only one count was recorded for this clone. The rearrangement uses TRBV11-3 and TRBJ2-3; perhaps TRBD2 as D (5 bases). Germline lookup yields CDR1 SGHNT and CDR2 YENEEA. Trimming pared 8 bases from V and 1 base from J, leaving 13 bases between. The CDR3 consists of 14 residues. DNA of the CDR3: TGTGCCAGCGCTGTCGGGAAGGGCACAGATACGCAGTATTTT. It is translated as CASAVGKGTDTQYF.

This clone is a singleton in its sample. The gene calls are TRBV7-2 and TRBJ1-3; D is unclear. V lost 5 bases, J lost 0 bases, and 11 bases lay in between. The CDR3 totals 15 residues. Germline V gene data show CDR1 as SGHTA and CDR2 as FQGNSA. This chain's CDR3 is CASSRTLSSGNTIYF. The CDR3 bases are TGTGCCAGCAGCCGGACTCTTAGCTCTGGAAACACCATATATTTT. Variable domain in full (rest from reference TRBV7-2 and TRBJ1-3): GAGVSQSPSNKVTEKGKDVELRCDPISGHTALYWYRQSLGQGLEFLIYFQGNSAPDKSGLPSDRFSAERTGGSVSTLTIQRTQQEDSAVYLCASSRTLSSGNTIYFGEGSWLTVV.